The clone carrying this T cell receptor (beta chain) was observed at least ten times. Its antigen is unidentified. The V end lost 5 bases, the J end lost 4 bases, and 17 bases lay between the germline ends. This CDR3 has 15 amino acids. These data belong to a study of T cells in Graves' hyperthyroidism and ophthalmopathy. Study-wide findings and caveats: Most thyroid clonotypes with frequency above 0.001 were detected in blood.

What was amplified from RNA transcripts were TCR beta CDR3 regions. With the HTBI primer set, the TCR CDR3 went through a first round of RT-PCR. Each CDR3 protein gets one entry after TCRdb re-called the multiplex PCR reads with MiXCR. Of a few hundred thousand distinct CDR3 sequences listed, roughly 16% are singletons. An approximately 9.8 ml volume of fresh peripheral blood provided the PBMCs. The rearrangement uses TRBV12-3 or TRBV12-4 and TRBJ1-1; D is unresolved. This sequence was found in a woman aged 40 to 49 with Graves' ophthalmopathy. Sequencing was carried out using blood. In DNA form, the CDR3 reads TGTGCCAGCAGTCCCGGACTCTCCCTTGCCACTGAAGCTTTCTTT. Amino acid sequence: CASSPGLSLATEAFF.